The clone carrying this TCR beta chain was recorded only once. This entry comes from a study of siplizumab effects on memory and regulatory T cells. Sequencing was performed with immunoSEQ multiplex PCR; in TCRdb, only in-frame clones are kept and a portion is missing. The sample yields about 110,000 clones, around 90% seen once. The specimen was Tregs sorted from blood. The source is a human donor in good health.

CDR3 protein: CASRTGGINEKLFF. In DNA form, the CDR3 reads TGTGCCAGCAGGACAGGGGGGATTAATGAAAAACTGTTTTTT. The chain combines TRBV28 with TRBJ1-4; 9 nucleotides match TRBD1. Trimming removed 6 bases from V and 4 bases from J; junction bases left unmatched: 3. CDR3 length: 14 amino acids. Germline CDR1 is MDHEN and CDR2 is SYDVKM. The whole variable domain, filled in from reference TRBV28 and TRBJ1-4, reads DVKVTQSSRYLVKRTGEKVFLECVQDMDHENMFWYRQDPGLGLRLIYFSYDVKMKEKGDIPEGYSVSREKKERFSLILESASTNQTSMYLCASRTGGINEKLFFGSGTQLSVL.